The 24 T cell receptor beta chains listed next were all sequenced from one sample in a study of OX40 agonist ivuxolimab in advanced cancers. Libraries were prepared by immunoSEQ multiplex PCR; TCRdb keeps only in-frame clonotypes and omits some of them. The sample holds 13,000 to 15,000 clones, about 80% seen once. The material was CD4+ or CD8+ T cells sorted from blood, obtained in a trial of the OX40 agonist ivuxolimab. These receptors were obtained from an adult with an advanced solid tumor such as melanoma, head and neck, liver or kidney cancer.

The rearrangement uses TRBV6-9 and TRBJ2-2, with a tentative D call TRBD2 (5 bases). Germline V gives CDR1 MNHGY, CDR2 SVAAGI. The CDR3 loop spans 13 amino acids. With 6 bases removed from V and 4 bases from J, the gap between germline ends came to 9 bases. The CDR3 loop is CASRRGTTGELFF. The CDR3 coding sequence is TGTGCCAGCAGACGGGGAACCACCGGGGAGCTGTTTTTT.

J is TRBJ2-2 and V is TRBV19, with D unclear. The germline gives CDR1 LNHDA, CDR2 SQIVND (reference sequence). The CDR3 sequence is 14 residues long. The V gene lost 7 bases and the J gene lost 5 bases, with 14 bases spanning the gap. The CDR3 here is CASIELGGTGELFF. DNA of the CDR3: TGTGCCAGTATAGAACTCGGTGGGACCGGGGAGCTGTTTTTT.

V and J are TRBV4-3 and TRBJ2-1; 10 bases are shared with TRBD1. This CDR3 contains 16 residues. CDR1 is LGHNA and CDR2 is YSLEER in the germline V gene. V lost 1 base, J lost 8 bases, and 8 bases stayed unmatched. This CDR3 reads CASSQGQGAILDEQFF. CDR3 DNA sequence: TGCGCCAGCAGCCAAGGACAGGGGGCGATTTTAGATGAGCAGTTCTTC.

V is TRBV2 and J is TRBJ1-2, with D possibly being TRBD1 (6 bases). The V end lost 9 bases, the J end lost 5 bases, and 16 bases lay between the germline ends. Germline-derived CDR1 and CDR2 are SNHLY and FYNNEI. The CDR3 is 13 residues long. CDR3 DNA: TGTGCCAGTACACAGGGCCGGGGGTATGGCTACACCTTC. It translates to CASTQGRGYGYTF.

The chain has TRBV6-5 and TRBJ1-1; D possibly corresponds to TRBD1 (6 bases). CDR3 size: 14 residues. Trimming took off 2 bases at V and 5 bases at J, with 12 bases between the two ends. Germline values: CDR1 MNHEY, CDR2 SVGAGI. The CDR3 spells CASSYGGRGTEAFF. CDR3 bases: TGTGCCAGCAGTTACGGAGGAAGGGGGACTGAAGCTTTCTTT.

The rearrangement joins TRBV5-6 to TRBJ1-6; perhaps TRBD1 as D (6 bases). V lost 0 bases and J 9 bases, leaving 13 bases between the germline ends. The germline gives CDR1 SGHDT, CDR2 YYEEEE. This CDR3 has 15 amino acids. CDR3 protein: CASSLGVRGGSPLHF. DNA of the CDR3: TGTGCCAGCAGCTTGGGTGTCAGGGGAGGTTCACCCCTCCACTTT. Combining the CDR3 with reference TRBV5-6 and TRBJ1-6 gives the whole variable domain DAGVTQSPTHLIKTRGQQVTLRCSPKSGHDTVSWYQQALGQGPQFIFQYYEEEERQRGNFPDRFSGHQFPNYSSELNVNALLLGDSALYLCASSLGVRGGSPLHFGNGTRLTVT.

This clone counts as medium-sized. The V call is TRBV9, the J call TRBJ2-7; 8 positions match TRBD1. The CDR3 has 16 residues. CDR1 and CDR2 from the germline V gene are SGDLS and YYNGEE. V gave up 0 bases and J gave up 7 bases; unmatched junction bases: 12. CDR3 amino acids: CASSVEATGVYGEQYF. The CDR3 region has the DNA TGTGCCAGCAGCGTAGAGGCGACAGGGGTGTACGGGGAGCAGTACTTC.

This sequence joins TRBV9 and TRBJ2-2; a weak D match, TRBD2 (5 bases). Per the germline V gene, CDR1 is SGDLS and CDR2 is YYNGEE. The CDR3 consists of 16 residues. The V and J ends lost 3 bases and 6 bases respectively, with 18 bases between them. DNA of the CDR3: TGTGCCAGCAGCGGATCAGAGGGTAGTTACGCCGGGGAGCTGTTTTTT. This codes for CASSGSEGSYAGELFF.

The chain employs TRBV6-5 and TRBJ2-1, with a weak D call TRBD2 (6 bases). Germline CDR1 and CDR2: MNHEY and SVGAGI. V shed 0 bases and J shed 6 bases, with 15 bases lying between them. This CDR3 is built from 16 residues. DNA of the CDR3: TGTGCCAGCAGTTACTCGACTAGAGGTTCCCTCAATGAGCAGTTCTTC. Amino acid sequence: CASSYSTRGSLNEQFF.

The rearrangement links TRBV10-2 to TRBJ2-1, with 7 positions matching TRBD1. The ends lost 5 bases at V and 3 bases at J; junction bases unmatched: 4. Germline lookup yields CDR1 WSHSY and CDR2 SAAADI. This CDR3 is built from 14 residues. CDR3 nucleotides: TGCGCCAGCAGTCTAGGGACAGACTACAATGAGCAGTTCTTC. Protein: CASSLGTDYNEQFF.

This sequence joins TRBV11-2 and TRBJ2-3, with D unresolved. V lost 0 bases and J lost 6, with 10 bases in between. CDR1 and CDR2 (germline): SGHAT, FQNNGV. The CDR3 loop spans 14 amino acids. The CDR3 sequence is CASSLDHRRDTQYF. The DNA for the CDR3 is TGTGCCAGCAGCTTAGATCATCGTCGGGATACGCAGTATTTT.

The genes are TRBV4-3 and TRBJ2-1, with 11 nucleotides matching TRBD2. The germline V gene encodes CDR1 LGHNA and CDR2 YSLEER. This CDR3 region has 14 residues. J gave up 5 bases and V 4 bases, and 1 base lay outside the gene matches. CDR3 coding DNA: TGCGCCAGCAGCCTGGGACTAGCGGACAATGAGCAGTTCTTC. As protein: CASSLGLADNEQFF.

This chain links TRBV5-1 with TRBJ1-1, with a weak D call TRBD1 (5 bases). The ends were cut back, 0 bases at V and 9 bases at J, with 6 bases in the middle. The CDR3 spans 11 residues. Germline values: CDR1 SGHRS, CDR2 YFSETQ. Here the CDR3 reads CASSLGGKAFF. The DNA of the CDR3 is TGCGCCAGCAGCTTGGGGGGGAAAGCTTTCTTT.

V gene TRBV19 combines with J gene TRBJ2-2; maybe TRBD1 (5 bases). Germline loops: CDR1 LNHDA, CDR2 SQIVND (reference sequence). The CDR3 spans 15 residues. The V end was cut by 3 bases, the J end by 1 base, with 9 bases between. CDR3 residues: CASSIGQGNTGELFF. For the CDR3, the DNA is TGTGCCAGTAGTATCGGGCAGGGGAACACCGGGGAGCTGTTTTTT.

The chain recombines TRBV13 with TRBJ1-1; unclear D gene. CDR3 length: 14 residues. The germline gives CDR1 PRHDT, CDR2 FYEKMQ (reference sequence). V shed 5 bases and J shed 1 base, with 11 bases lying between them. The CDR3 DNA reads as TGTGCCAGCAGCCCCGAGGTCAGGAACACTGAAGCTTTCTTT. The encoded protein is CASSPEVRNTEAFF.

The CDR3 spells CASSRGGGGTDTQYF. The CDR3 DNA follows: TGTGCCAGCAGTCGAGGGGGCGGTGGCACAGATACGCAGTATTTT. The V call is TRBV7-3, the J call TRBJ2-3; 7 nucleotides line up with TRBD1. The CDR3 loop spans 15 amino acids. Germline lookup yields CDR1 SGHTA and CDR2 FQGTGA. The junction had 7 bases not matched to a gene; V was cut back by 6 bases and J by 1 base. The variable domain in full, completed from reference TRBV7-3 and TRBJ2-3, reads GAGVSQTPSNKVTEKGKYVELRCDPISGHTALYWYRQSLGQGPEFLIYFQGTGAADDSGLPNDRFFAVRPEGSVSTLKIQRTERGDSAVYLCASSRGGGGTDTQYFGPGTRLTVL.

The CDR3 reads CASSLSGEANEKLFF. The CDR3 DNA sequence: TGTGCCAGCAGTTTATCAGGGGAAGCTAATGAAAAACTGTTTTTT. The chain combines TRBV27 with TRBJ1-4; tentatively, D is TRBD1 (5 bases). Germline assignment: CDR1 MNHEY and CDR2 SMNVEV (reference sequence). The CDR3 totals 15 residues. Trimming removed 0 bases from V and 3 bases from J, with 8 bases in between.

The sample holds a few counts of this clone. The CDR3 reads CASSYGAEGDTGELFF. In DNA, the CDR3 is TGTGCCAGCAGTTACGGGGCAGAAGGCGACACCGGGGAGCTGTTTTTT. The J gene is TRBJ2-2, the V gene TRBV6-5, with D tentatively TRBD1 (5 bases). Germline loops: CDR1 MNHEY, CDR2 SVGAGI. The CDR3 has 16 amino acids. V lost 2 bases to trimming and J lost 3 bases, with 13 bases between them.

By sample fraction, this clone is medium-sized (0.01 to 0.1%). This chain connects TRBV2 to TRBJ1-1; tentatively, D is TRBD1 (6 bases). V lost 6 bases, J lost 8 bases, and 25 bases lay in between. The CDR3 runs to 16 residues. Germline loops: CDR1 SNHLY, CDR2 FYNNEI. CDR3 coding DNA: TGTGCCAGCAGCCAACAGGGTTTAAGTACGACCGGGGAAGCTTTCTTT. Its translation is CASSQQGLSTTGEAFF.

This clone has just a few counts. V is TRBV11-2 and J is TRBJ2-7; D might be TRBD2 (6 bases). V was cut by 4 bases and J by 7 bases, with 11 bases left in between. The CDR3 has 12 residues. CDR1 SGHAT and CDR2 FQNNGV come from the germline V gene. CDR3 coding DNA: TGTGCCAGCAGCTACTTTGGAGGGGAGCAGTACTTC. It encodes CASSYFGGEQYF.

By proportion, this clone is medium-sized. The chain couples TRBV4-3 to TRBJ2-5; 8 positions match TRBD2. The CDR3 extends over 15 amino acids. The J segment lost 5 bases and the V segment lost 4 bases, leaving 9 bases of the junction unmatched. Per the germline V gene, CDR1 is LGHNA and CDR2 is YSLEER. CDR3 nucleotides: TGCGCCAGCAGCCCTATAGCGGGGAGTGGTGAGACCCAGTACTTC. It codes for CASSPIAGSGETQYF.

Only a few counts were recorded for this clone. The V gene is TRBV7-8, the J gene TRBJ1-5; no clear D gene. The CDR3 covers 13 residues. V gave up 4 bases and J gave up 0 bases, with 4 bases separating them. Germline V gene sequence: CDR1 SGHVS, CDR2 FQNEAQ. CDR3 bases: TGTGCCAGCAGCTGGAGTAGCAATCAGCCCCAGCATTTT. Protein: CASSWSSNQPQHF.

Written as DNA, the CDR3 is TGTGCCAGCAGTCCCCCGGGACTAGATGAGCAGTTCTTC. Its translation: CASSPPGLDEQFF. The J gene is TRBJ2-1, the V gene TRBV27; 8 bases agree with TRBD2. The germline CDR1 and CDR2 sequences are MNHEY and SMNVEV (reference sequence). The length of the CDR3 is 13 residues. The junction had 5 bases not matched to a gene; V was cut back by 5 bases and J by 8 bases.

Here the CDR3 reads CASSQDWGTTNEKLFF. DNA for the CDR3: TGCGCCAGCAGCCAAGATTGGGGGACAACTAATGAAAAACTGTTTTTT. The chain combines TRBV4-1 with TRBJ1-4; possible D gene TRBD1, 5 bases. This CDR3 contains 16 residues. Per the germline V gene, CDR1 is MGHRA and CDR2 is YSYEKL. Deletions cut 0 bases from V and 0 bases from J, with 8 bases between.